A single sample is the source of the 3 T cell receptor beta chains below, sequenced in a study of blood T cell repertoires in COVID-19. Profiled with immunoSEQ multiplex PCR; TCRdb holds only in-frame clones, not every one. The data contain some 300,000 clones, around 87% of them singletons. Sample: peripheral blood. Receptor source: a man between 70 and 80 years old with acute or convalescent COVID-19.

CDR3 protein: CASVRGSSYEQYF. The CDR3 DNA is TGTGCCAGCGTACGAGGGAGCTCCTACGAGCAGTACTTC. The V and J genes are TRBV28 and TRBJ2-7; possibly TRBD2 for D (5 bases). The CDR3 is made up of 13 amino acids. Germline loops: CDR1 MDHEN, CDR2 SYDVKM. The germline V and J ends were trimmed by 8 bases and 0 bases, with 11 bases remaining between them.

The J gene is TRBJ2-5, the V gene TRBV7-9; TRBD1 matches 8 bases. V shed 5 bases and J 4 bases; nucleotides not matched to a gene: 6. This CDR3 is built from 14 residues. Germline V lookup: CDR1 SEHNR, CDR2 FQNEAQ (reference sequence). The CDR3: CASSRSQGAETQYF. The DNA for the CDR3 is TGTGCCAGCAGCCGTTCCCAGGGGGCAGAGACCCAGTACTTC.

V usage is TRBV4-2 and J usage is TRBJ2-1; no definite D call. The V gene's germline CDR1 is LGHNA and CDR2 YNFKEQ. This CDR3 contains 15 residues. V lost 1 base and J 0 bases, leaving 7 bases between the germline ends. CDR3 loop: CASSQGLSSYNEQFF. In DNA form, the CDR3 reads TGTGCCAGCAGCCAAGGACTCAGCTCCTACAATGAGCAGTTCTTC.